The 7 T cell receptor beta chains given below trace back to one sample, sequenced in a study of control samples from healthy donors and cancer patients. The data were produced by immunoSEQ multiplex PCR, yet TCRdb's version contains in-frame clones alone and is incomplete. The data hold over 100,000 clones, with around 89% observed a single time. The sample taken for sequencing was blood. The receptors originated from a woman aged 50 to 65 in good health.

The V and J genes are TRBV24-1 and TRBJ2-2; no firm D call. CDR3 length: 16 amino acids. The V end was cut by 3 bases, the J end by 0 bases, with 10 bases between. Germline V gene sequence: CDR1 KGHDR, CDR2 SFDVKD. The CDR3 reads CATSDTSDPNTGELFF. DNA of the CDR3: TGTGCCACCAGTGATACCAGCGACCCGAACACCGGGGAGCTGTTTTTT.

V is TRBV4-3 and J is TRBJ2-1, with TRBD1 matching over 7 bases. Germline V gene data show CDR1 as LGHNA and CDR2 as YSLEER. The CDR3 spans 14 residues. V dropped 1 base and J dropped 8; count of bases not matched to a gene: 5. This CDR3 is CASSQVPDRDEQFF. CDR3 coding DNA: TGCGCCAGCAGCCAAGTTCCCGACAGGGATGAGCAGTTCTTC.

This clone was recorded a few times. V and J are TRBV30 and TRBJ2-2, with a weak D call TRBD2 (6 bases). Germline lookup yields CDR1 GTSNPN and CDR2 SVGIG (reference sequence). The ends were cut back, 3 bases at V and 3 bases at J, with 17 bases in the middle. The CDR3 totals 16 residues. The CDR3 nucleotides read TGTGCCTGGAGCGTAAGGGTGGGACTCTACACCGGGGAGCTGTTTTTT. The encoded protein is CAWSVRVGLYTGELFF.

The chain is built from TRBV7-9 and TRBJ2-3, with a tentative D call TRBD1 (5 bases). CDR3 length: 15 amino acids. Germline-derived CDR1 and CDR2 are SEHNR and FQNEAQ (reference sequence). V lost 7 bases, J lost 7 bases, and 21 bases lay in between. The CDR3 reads CASTPSKGDINTQYF. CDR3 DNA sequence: TGTGCCAGCACCCCGAGCAAAGGGGATATAAATACGCAGTATTTT.

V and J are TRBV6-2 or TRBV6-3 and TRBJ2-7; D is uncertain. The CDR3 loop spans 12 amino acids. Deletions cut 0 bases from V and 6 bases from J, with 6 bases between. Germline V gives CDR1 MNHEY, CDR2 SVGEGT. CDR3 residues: CASSYSRAEQYV. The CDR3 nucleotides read TGTGCCAGCAGTTACTCAAGGGCCGAGCAGTACGTC.

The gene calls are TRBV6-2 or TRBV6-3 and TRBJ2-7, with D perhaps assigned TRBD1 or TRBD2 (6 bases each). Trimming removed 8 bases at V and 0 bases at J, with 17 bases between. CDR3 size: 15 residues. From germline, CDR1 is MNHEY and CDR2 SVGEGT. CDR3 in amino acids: CASCRGRPPSYEQYV. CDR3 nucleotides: TGTGCCAGCTGCCGGGGGCGGCCCCCCTCCTACGAGCAGTACGTC.

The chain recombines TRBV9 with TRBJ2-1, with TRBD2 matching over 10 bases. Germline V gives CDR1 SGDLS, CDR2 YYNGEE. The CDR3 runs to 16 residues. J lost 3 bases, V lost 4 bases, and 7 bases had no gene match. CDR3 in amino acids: CASSPSGTSVYNEQFF. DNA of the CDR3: TGTGCCAGCAGCCCATCCGGGACTAGCGTCTACAATGAGCAGTTCTTC.